The clone carrying this T cell receptor (beta chain) was observed a few times. TCRdb fed the RT-PCR reads into MiXCR, producing one record per CDR3 protein. The profile shows 920,000 or so distinct CDR3 sequences, more than 15% of them singletons. This sample was taken from a study of patients and donors after allogeneic stem cell transplantation. The length of the CDR3 is 13 residues. The V end was cut by 5 bases, the J end by 6 bases, with 11 bases between. This rearrangement joins TRBV12-3 or TRBV12-4 to TRBJ1-5, with TRBD1 as a possible D gene (5 bases). Sequencing used blood, either unsorted or a sorted T cell fraction (not recorded which). The TCR was taken from a human donor who was either an allogeneic HSCT recipient or a stem cell or donor lymphocyte infusion donor (not recorded which). It is not recorded whose cells these are; they may come from a transplant donor. CDR3 sequence (DNA): TGTGCCAGCAGTCCGAGTCAGGGTCAGCCCCAGCATTTT. The encoded protein is CASSPSQGQPQHF.